The clone carrying this T cell receptor (beta chain) was seen a single time. The data derive from a study of blood T cell repertoires in COVID-19. This CDR3 has 16 residues. The J segment lost 7 bases and the V segment lost 5 bases, leaving 14 bases of the junction unmatched. Germline assignment: CDR1 LNHNV and CDR2 YYDKDF (reference sequence). The data were produced by immunoSEQ multiplex PCR, yet TCRdb's version contains in-frame clones alone and is incomplete. The sample records 75,000 to 100,000 clones, around nine tenths being singletons. The sample was peripheral blood. This sequence joins TRBV15 and TRBJ1-5; 7 bases are shared with TRBD1. The receptor was derived from a man aged 55 to 70 with acute or convalescent COVID-19. The CDR3: CATSPRTGTVKQPQHF. In nucleotides, the CDR3 is TGTGCCACCAGCCCCCGGACCGGGACAGTAAAACAGCCCCAGCATTTT.